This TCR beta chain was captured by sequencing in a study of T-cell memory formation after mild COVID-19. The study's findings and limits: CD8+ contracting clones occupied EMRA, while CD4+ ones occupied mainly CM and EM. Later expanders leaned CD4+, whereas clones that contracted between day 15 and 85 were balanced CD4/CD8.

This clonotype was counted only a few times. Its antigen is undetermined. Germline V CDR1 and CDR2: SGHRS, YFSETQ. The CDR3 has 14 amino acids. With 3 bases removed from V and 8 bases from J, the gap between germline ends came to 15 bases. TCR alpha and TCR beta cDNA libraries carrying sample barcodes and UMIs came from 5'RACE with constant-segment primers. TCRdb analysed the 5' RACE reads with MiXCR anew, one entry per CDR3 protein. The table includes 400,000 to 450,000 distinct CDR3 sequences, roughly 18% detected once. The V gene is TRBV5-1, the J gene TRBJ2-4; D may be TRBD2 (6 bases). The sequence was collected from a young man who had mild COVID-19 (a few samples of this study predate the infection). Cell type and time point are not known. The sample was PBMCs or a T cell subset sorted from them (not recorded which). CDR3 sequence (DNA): TGCGCCAGCAGCTCGGGCCAAAGGGAGGACATTCAGTACTTC. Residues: CASSSGQREDIQYF. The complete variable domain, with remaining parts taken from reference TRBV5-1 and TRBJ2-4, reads KAGVTQTPRYLIKTRGQQVTLSCSPISGHRSVSWYQQTPGQGLQFLFEYFSETQRNKGNFPGRFSGRQFSNSRSEMNVSTLELGDSALYLCASSSGQREDIQYFGAGTRLSVL.